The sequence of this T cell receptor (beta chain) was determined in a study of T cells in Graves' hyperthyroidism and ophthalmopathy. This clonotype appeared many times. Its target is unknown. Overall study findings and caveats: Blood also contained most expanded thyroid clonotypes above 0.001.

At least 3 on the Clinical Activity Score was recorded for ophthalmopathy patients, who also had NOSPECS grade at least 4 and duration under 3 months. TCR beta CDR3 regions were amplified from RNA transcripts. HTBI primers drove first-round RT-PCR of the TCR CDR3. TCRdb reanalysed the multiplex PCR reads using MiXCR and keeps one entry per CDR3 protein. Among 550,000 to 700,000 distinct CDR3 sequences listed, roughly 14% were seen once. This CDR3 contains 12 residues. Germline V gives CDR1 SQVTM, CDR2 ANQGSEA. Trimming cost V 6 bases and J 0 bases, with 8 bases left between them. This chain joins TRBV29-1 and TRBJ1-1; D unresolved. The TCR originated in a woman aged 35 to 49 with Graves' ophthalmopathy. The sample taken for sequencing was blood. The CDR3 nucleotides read TGCAGCGTCTCCTCCGTGAACACTGAAGCTTTCTTT. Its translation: CSVSSVNTEAFF.